These 27 T cell receptor beta chains were sequenced from one sample in a study of blood T cell repertoires in COVID-19. Profiled with immunoSEQ multiplex PCR; TCRdb holds only in-frame clones, not every one. The sample yields under 250,000 clones, around 81% seen once. Input material: PBMCs or T cells enriched from blood (not recorded which). The receptors derive from a man aged 25 to 40 with acute COVID-19.

The V gene is TRBV29-1, the J gene TRBJ2-1; perhaps TRBD1 as D (6 bases). This CDR3 is 14 amino acids long. Trimming removed 6 bases from V and 0 bases from J, with 12 bases in between. The V gene's germline CDR1 is SQVTM and CDR2 ANQGSEA. As DNA, the CDR3 is TGCAGCGTCATCTCAGGGGACTCCTACAATGAGCAGTTCTTC. It is translated as CSVISGDSYNEQFF.

This clone has just a few counts. This rearrangement joins TRBV6-1 to TRBJ1-1; D is ambiguous. Per the germline V gene, CDR1 is MNHNS and CDR2 is SASEGT. The CDR3 runs to 12 residues. The V gene lost 3 bases and the J gene lost 9 bases, with 11 bases spanning the gap. The CDR3 sequence is CASSDSLVKAFF. CDR3 nucleotides: TGTGCCAGCAGTGACAGTCTAGTGAAAGCTTTCTTT.

In this sample, this clone turned up once. V gene TRBV10-3 combines with J gene TRBJ1-2; 7 nucleotides match TRBD1. Germline V gene sequence: CDR1 ENHRY, CDR2 SYGVKD. The CDR3 spans 13 residues. After removal of 2 bases from V and 8 bases from J, the junction contained 5 bases not matched to a gene. CDR3 amino acids: CAISEDRALGYTF. In DNA form, the CDR3 reads TGTGCCATCAGTGAGGACAGGGCCTTAGGCTACACCTTC.

This chain joins TRBV30 and TRBJ1-2; TRBD1 matches 7 bases. Germline V gives CDR1 GTSNPN, CDR2 SVGIG (reference sequence). V lost 2 bases and J lost 8; bases outside the gene matches: 5. The CDR3 runs 12 residues. CDR3 nucleotide sequence: TGTGCCTGGAGTTTTGACAGGGCCGGCTACACCTTC. Residues: CAWSFDRAGYTF.

The genes are TRBV7-3 and TRBJ1-6; D is unclear. V gave up 3 bases and J gave up 6 bases, with 9 bases separating them. Germline CDR1 is SGHTA and CDR2 is FQGTGA. The CDR3 is 14 residues long. CDR3 region: CASSFQAANSPLHF. The CDR3 DNA follows: TGTGCCAGCAGCTTTCAGGCAGCTAATTCACCCCTCCACTTT.

V is TRBV24-1 and J is TRBJ2-5; 8 bases map to TRBD1. There are 14 residues in the CDR3. CDR1 and CDR2 from the germline V gene are KGHDR and SFDVKD. The J segment lost 2 bases and the V segment lost 4 bases, leaving 2 bases of the junction unmatched. CDR3 bases: TGTGCCACCAGTGACCGGGACAGGCAAGAGACCCAGTACTTC. The encoded protein is CATSDRDRQETQYF.

There are a few counts of this clone. The rearrangement links TRBV3-1 (or the pseudogene TRBV3-2) to TRBJ1-6; 7 bases are a match to TRBD1. Looked up from germline, CDR1 is LGHDT and CDR2 is YNNKEL (reference sequence). The CDR3 runs to 13 residues. V shed 7 bases and J 10 bases; nucleotides not matched to a gene: 7. CDR3 residues: CASTLGRGSPLHF. DNA of the CDR3: TGTGCCAGCACCCTCGGCAGGGGGTCACCCCTCCACTTT.

The rearrangement links TRBV27 to TRBJ2-5; weak D call: TRBD1 (6 bases). The germline V and J ends were trimmed by 6 bases and 2 bases, with 13 bases remaining between them. CDR3 length: 14 residues. Germline V gives CDR1 MNHEY, CDR2 SMNVEV (reference sequence). CDR3 amino acids: CASSHLGQQETQYF. In DNA form, the CDR3 reads TGTGCCAGCAGCCACCTGGGACAACAAGAGACCCAGTACTTC.

In DNA form, the CDR3 reads TGTGCCAGCAGCGTAGATGCAGGGTCTGGAAACACCATATATTTT. The encoded protein is CASSVDAGSGNTIYF. V is TRBV9 and J is TRBJ1-3; possible D gene TRBD1, 5 bases. Between the trimmed V and J ends, which lost 0 bases and 1 base, there was a span of 8 bases. CDR1 is SGDLS and CDR2 is YYNGEE in the germline V gene. The CDR3 extends over 15 amino acids.

This chain links TRBV6-4 with TRBJ1-5; D possibly corresponds to TRBD1 (6 bases). The V end lost 6 bases, the J end lost 5 bases, and 17 bases lay between the germline ends. This CDR3 has 15 residues. From germline, CDR1 is MRHNA and CDR2 SNTAGT. DNA of the CDR3: TGTGCCAGCAGCCCCGACGGGGGGGCAGATCAGCCCCAGCATTTT. Protein: CASSPDGGADQPQHF.

The J gene is TRBJ2-1, the V gene TRBV7-9; D gene uncertain. The CDR3 has 13 amino acids. Trimming took off 0 bases at V and 5 bases at J, with 5 bases between the two ends. Germline V gene data show CDR1 as SEHNR and CDR2 as FQNEAQ (reference sequence). The CDR3 DNA reads as TGTGCCAGCAGCTTAGCGCAGAACAATGAGCAGTTCTTC. It codes for CASSLAQNNEQFF.

The chain uses TRBV2 and TRBJ1-4; 11 bases are shared with TRBD1. The V and J ends lost 9 bases and 5 bases, in that order; junction bases with no gene match: 8. The CDR3 contains 15 residues. Looked up from germline, CDR1 is SNHLY and CDR2 is FYNNEI. CDR3 sequence: CASLRDRGKNEKLFF. The CDR3 DNA reads TGTGCCAGTCTCCGGGACAGGGGGAAGAATGAAAAACTGTTTTTT.

This sequence joins TRBV6-5 and TRBJ2-1, with TRBD2 as a possible D gene (6 bases). The germline CDR1 and CDR2 sequences are MNHEY and SVGAGI. The CDR3 loop spans 15 amino acids. Trimming left V 5 bases short and J 8 bases short, with 19 bases between. CDR3 protein: CASSLTGGLTDEQFF. The CDR3 bases are TGTGCCAGCAGTCTGACCGGGGGATTGACCGATGAGCAGTTCTTC.

The gene calls are TRBV5-6 and TRBJ1-1, with 7 bases fitting TRBD1. The CDR3 runs 15 residues. CDR1 is SGHDT, CDR2 YYEEEE, per germline. The J segment lost 0 bases and the V segment lost 4 bases, leaving 6 bases of the junction unmatched. CDR3 amino acids: CASSLTGPMNTEAFF. CDR3 sequence (DNA): TGTGCCAGCAGCCTGACAGGGCCTATGAACACTGAAGCTTTCTTT.

This clone was detected a few times. The J gene is TRBJ1-2, the V gene TRBV28; D remains unclear. The CDR3 contains 13 residues. Germline V gene data show CDR1 as MDHEN and CDR2 as SYDVKM. V was trimmed by 2 bases and J by 8 bases, leaving 12 bases between them. CDR3 protein: CASSLILRGGYTF. DNA of the CDR3: TGTGCCAGCAGTTTAATATTACGGGGAGGCTACACCTTC.

The chain is built from TRBV9 and TRBJ1-1; D is possibly TRBD1 (6 bases). The ends were cut back, 4 bases at V and 1 base at J, with 11 bases in the middle. The CDR3 runs to 14 residues. CDR1 is SGDLS and CDR2 is YYNGEE in the germline V gene. In DNA, the CDR3 is TGTGCCAGCAGCCCCCAGGGGTCGAACACTGAAGCTTTCTTT. This encodes CASSPQGSNTEAFF.

This chain links TRBV28 with TRBJ2-7, with unresolved D. The CDR3 runs 13 residues. With 6 bases removed from V and 2 bases from J, the gap between germline ends came to 11 bases. Germline CDR1 reads MDHEN; CDR2 reads SYDVKM. This CDR3 reads CASSGFSTYEQYF. CDR3 DNA: TGTGCCAGCAGCGGGTTTTCTACCTACGAGCAGTACTTC.

The table lists this clone with a few counts. The V call is TRBV3-1 (or the pseudogene TRBV3-2), the J call TRBJ2-1; possible D gene TRBD1, 5 bases. V lost 1 base and J 4 bases, leaving 14 bases between the germline ends. The germline V gene has CDR1 LGHDT and CDR2 YNNKEL (reference sequence). The CDR3 runs 16 residues. CDR3 nucleotide sequence: TGTGCCAGCAGCCAAGGGAACATGAAGGGGTACAATGAGCAGTTCTTC. Protein sequence: CASSQGNMKGYNEQFF.

The V call is TRBV5-6, the J call TRBJ1-4; 9 nucleotides align to TRBD1. This CDR3 contains 16 residues. V was clipped by 3 bases and J by 0 bases; unmatched bases: 3. CDR1 is SGHDT and CDR2 is YYEEEE in the germline V gene. CDR3 residues: CASSWTGDATNEKLFF. DNA for the CDR3: TGTGCCAGCAGCTGGACAGGGGACGCAACTAATGAAAAACTGTTTTTT.

This rearrangement joins TRBV28 to TRBJ1-2, with 7 bases matching TRBD1. CDR1 and CDR2 (germline): MDHEN, SYDVKM. This CDR3 has 15 residues. With 6 bases clipped from V and 5 bases from J, the junction kept 12 bases outside the gene matches. This CDR3 is CASRHQQGTGYGYTF. In DNA, the CDR3 is TGTGCCAGCAGGCACCAACAGGGGACGGGGTATGGCTACACCTTC.

In nucleotides, the CDR3 is TGTGCCAGCAGTTTGAGGGCTCCCCGGACAGCCGCCACCGGGGAGCTGTTTTTT. Amino acid sequence: CASSLRAPRTAATGELFF. The V gene is TRBV27, the J gene TRBJ2-2; D might be TRBD1 (6 bases). The CDR3 runs 18 residues. V shed 3 bases and J shed 4 bases, with 21 bases lying between them. Germline CDR1 MNHEY, CDR2 SMNVEV (reference sequence).

About this clone itself: Relative to the germline gene, one junction end is altered; a read error may explain this. The chain uses TRBV2 and TRBJ1-2; 10 nucleotides align to TRBD1. CDR1 is SNHLY, CDR2 FYNNEI, per germline. This CDR3 comprises 15 residues. The CDR3, as DNA: TGTGCCAGCACTGAAGTGGGACAGGGGCTCTATGGCTACACCTTC. This encodes CASTEVGQGLYGYTF.

The chain carries TRBV5-1 and TRBJ2-1, with 13 bases identical to TRBD2. Per germline, CDR1 SGHRS and CDR2 YFSETQ. Trimming removed 2 bases from V and 8 bases from J; junction bases left unmatched: 10. This CDR3 contains 17 residues. The CDR3 nucleotides are TGCGCCAGCAGCTTCGGACTAGCGGGGGCCACAGTCCATGAGCAGTTCTTC. It yields the protein CASSFGLAGATVHEQFF. Using reference TRBV5-1 and TRBJ2-1 for the parts outside the CDR3, the full variable domain is KAGVTQTPRYLIKTRGQQVTLSCSPISGHRSVSWYQQTPGQGLQFLFEYFSETQRNKGNFPGRFSGRQFSNSRSEMNVSTLELGDSALYLCASSFGLAGATVHEQFFGPGTRLTVL.

This clone was seen a few times. The chain couples TRBV14 to TRBJ1-3; D might be TRBD1 (5 bases). CDR1 is SGHDN and CDR2 is FVKESK in the germline V gene. This CDR3 is built from 14 residues. Between the trimmed V and J ends, which lost 7 bases and 9 bases, there was a span of 19 bases. In nucleotides, the CDR3 is TGTGCCAGCACCCCGCGGGGGACCTCGCGCACCATATATTTT. Its translation: CASTPRGTSRTIYF. The full variable domain, in which reference TRBV14 and TRBJ1-3 provide the parts outside the CDR3, is EAGVTQFPSHSVIEKGQTVTLRCDPISGHDNLYWYRRVMGKEIKFLLHFVKESKQDESGMPNNRFLAERTGGTYSTLKVQPAELEDSGVYFCASTPRGTSRTIYFGEGSWLTVV.

The V gene is TRBV27, the J gene TRBJ2-2; 7 nucleotides agree with TRBD1. Germline lookup yields CDR1 MNHEY and CDR2 SMNVEV (reference sequence). V gave up 4 bases and J gave up 0 bases; unmatched junction bases: 11. The CDR3 runs 18 residues. The DNA for the CDR3 is TGTGCCAGCAGTTCTGTGGTAGGGGGCCCTTCGAACACCGGGGAGCTGTTTTTT. This gives the protein CASSSVVGGPSNTGELFF.

This chain links TRBV13 with TRBJ2-3, with D unresolved. Germline V gene lookup returns CDR1 PRHDT and CDR2 FYEKMQ (reference sequence). The germline V and J ends were trimmed by 5 bases and 3 bases, with 9 bases remaining between them. The CDR3 is 13 amino acids. This chain's CDR3 is CASSPGSTDTQYF. The CDR3 DNA reads TGTGCCAGCAGCCCGGGTTCTACAGATACGCAGTATTTT.

The V and J genes are TRBV29-1 and TRBJ2-7; 8 bases agree with TRBD2. The length of the CDR3 is 13 residues. Germline loops: CDR1 SQVTM, CDR2 ANQGSEA. Losses at the gene ends were 4 bases for V and 7 bases for J; bases not matched to a gene: 9. CDR3 region: CSVVRGASGEQYF. DNA of the CDR3: TGCAGCGTTGTGCGGGGGGCCTCAGGGGAGCAGTACTTC.